This T cell receptor beta chain comes out of a study of T cell responses to AZD1222 COVID-19 vaccine. As regards this clone: Its antigen is unknown.

Overall study results and limits: Donors were largely white British and mainly female; clonal diversity was possibly underestimated. Scientists sampled the repertoires only once the peak T cell response had passed. Researchers report vaccine-associated CD4 TCRs spanning spike, with dominance at 160-218 and 743-854. Among AZD1222 vaccinees, only six were seropositive at baseline.

Produced via immunoSEQ multiplex PCR; TCRdb's table is partial and in-frame only. The sample has roughly 140,000 clones, 75% to 90% seen once. With 1 base clipped from V and 0 bases from J, the junction kept 5 bases outside the gene matches. Germline V gene sequence: CDR1 SGHNT, CDR2 YYREEE (reference sequence). This CDR3 has 16 residues. This sequence joins TRBV5-4 and TRBJ2-7, with 9 positions matching TRBD1. This sequence was found in an adult who had recovered from COVID-19. Here the sequenced sample was peripheral blood, taken after recovery from COVID-19. Written as DNA, the CDR3 is TGTGCCAGCAGCTTGTTTGGGACAGGGCACTCCTACGAGCAGTACTTC. Encoded protein: CASSLFGTGHSYEQYF.